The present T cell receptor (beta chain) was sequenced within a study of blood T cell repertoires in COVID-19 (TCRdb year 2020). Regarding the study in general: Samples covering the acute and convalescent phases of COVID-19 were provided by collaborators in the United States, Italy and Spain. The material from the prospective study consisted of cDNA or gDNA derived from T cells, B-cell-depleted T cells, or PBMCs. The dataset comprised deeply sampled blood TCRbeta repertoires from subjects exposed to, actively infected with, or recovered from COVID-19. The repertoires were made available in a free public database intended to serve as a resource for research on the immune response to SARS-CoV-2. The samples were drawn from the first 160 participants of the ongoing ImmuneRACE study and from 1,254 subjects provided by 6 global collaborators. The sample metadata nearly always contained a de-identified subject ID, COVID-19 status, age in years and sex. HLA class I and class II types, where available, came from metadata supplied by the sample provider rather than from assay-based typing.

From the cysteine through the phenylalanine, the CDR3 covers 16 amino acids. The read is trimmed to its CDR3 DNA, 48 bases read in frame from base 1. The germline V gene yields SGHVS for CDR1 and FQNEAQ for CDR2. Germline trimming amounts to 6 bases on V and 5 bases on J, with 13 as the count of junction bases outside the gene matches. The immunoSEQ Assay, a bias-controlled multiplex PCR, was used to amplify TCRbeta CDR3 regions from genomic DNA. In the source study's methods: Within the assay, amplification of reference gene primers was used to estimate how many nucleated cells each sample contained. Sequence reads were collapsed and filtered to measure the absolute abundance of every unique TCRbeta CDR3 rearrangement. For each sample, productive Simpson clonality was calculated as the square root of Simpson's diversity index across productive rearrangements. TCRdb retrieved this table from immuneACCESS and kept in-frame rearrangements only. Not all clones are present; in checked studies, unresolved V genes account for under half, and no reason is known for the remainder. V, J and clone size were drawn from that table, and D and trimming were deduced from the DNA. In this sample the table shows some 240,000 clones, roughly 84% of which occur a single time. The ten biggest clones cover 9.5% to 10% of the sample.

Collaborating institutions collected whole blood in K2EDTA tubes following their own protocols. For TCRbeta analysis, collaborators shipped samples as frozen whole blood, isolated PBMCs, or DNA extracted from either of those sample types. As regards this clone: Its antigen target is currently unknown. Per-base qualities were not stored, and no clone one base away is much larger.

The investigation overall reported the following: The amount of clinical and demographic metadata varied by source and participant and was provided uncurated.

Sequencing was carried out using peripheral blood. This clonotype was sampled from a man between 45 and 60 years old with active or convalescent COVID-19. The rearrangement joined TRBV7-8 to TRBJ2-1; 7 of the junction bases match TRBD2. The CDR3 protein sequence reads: CASSPLGTKGDNEQFF. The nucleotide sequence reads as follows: TGTGCCAGCAGTCCTCTTGGGACTAAAGGAGACAATGAGCAGTTCTTC.